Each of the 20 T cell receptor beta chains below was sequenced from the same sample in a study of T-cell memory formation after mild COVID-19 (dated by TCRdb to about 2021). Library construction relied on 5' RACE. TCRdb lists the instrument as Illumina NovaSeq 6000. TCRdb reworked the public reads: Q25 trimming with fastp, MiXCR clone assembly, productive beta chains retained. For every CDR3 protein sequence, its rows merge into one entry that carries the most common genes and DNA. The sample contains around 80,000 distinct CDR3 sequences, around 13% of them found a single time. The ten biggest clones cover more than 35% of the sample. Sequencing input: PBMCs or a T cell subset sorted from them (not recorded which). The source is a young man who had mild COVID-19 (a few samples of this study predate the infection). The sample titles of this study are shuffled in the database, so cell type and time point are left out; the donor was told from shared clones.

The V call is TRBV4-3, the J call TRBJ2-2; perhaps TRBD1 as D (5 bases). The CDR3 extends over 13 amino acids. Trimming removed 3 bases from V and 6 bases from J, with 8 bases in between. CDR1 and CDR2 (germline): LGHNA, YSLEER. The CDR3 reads CASSQGPPGELFF. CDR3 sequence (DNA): TGCGCCAGCAGCCAGGGGCCGCCCGGGGAGCTGTTTTTT.

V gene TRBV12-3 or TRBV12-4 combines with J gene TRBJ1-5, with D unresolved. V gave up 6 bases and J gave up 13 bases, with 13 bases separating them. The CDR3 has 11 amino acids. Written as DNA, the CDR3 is TGTGCCAGCAGCGCCCAGGCTCAGCAGCATTTT. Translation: CASSAQAQQHF.

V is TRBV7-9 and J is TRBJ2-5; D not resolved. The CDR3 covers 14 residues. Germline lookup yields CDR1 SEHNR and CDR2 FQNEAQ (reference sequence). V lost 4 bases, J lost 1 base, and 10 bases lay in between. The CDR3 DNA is TGTGCCAGCAGCTCCATGTTTGCCCAAGAGACCCAGTACTTC. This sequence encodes CASSSMFAQETQYF.

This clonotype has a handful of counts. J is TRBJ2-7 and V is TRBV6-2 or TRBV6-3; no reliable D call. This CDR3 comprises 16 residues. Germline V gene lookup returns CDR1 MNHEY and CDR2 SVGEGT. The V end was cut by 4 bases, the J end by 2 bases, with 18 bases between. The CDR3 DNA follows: TGTGCCAGCAGTTCCCCCCCCTATGATGGCACCTACGAGCAGTACTTC. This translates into CASSSPPYDGTYEQYF.

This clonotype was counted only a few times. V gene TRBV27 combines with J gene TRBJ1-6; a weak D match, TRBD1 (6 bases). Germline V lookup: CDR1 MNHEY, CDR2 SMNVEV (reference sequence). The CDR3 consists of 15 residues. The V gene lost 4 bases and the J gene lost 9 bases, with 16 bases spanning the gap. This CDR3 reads CASSWGSGGGSPLHF. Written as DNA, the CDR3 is TGTGCCAGCAGTTGGGGGTCCGGGGGCGGTTCACCCCTCCACTTT.

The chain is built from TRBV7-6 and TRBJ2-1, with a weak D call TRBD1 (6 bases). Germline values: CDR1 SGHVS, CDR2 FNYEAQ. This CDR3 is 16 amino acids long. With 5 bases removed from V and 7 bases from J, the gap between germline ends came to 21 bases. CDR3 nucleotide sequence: TGTGCCAGCAGCCAGCCACAGGGTCTCGGTGGTAATGAGCAGTTCTTC. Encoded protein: CASSQPQGLGGNEQFF.

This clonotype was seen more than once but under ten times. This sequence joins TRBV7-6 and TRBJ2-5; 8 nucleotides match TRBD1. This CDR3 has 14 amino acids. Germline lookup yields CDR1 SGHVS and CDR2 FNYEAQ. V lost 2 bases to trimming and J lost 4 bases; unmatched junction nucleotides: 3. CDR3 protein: CASSLQDRAETQYF. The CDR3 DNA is TGTGCCAGCAGCTTACAGGACAGGGCAGAGACCCAGTACTTC.

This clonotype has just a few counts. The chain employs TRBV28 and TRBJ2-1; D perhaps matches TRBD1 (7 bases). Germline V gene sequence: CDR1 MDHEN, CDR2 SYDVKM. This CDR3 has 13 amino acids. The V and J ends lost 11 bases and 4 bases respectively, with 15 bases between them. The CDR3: CAVRGVGYNEQFF. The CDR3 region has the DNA TGTGCCGTCAGGGGGGTGGGATACAATGAGCAGTTCTTC.

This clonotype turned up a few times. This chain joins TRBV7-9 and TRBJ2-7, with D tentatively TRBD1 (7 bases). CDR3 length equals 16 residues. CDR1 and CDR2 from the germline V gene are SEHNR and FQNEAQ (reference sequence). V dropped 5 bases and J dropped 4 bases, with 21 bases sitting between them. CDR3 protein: CASSPAAGRGDYEQYF. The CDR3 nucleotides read TGTGCCAGCAGCCCCGCGGCAGGCAGGGGGGATTACGAGCAGTACTTC.

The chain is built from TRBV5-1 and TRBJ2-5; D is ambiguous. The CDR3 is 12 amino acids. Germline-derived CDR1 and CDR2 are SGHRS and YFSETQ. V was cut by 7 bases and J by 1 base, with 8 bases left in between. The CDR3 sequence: CASRERQETQYF. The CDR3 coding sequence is TGCGCCAGCCGAGAGCGCCAAGAGACCCAGTACTTC.

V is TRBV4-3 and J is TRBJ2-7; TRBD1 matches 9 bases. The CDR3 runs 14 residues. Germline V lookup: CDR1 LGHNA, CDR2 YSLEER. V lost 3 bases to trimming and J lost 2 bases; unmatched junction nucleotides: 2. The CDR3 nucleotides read TGCGCCAGCAGCCAGGACAGGGGAACCTACGAGCAGTACTTC. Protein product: CASSQDRGTYEQYF.

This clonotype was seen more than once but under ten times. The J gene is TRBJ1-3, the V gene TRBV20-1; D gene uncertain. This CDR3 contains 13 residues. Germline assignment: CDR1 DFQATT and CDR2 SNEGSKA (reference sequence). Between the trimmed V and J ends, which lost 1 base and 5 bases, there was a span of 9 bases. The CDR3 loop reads CSARVPERNTIYF. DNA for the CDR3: TGCAGTGCTAGAGTGCCAGAAAGAAACACCATATATTTT.

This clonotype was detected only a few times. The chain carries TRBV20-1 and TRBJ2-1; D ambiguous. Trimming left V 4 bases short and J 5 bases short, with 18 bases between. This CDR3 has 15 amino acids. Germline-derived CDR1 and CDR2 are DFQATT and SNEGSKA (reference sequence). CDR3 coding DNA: TGCAGTGCTAAGTGGACCTTCCCTGTTCACAATGAGCAGTTCTTC. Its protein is CSAKWTFPVHNEQFF.

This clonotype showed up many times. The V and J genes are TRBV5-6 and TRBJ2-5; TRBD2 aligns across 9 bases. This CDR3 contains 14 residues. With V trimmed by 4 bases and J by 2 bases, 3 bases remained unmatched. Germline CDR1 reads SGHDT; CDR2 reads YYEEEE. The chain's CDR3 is CASSMTSGQETQYF. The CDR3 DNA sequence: TGTGCCAGCAGCATGACTAGCGGACAAGAGACCCAGTACTTC.

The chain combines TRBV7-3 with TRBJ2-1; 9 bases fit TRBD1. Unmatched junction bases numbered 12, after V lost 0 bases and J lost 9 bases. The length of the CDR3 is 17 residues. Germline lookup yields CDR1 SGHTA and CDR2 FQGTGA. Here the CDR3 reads CASSLTAGTGPFSEQFF. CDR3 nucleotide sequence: TGTGCCAGCAGCTTAACCGCCGGGACAGGGCCTTTCAGTGAGCAGTTCTTC.

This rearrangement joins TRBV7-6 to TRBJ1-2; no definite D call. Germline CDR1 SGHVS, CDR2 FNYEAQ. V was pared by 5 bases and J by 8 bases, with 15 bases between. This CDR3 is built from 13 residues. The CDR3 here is CASSPRESSGYTF. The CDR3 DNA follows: TGTGCCAGCAGCCCCCGGGAGAGTTCAGGCTACACCTTC.

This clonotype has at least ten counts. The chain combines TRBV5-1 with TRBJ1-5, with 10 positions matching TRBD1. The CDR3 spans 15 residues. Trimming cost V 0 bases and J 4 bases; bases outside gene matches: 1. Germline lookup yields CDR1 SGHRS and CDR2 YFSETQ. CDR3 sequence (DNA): TGCGCCAGCAGCTTGGAGGGACAGGGGAATCAGCCCCAGCATTTT. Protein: CASSLEGQGNQPQHF.

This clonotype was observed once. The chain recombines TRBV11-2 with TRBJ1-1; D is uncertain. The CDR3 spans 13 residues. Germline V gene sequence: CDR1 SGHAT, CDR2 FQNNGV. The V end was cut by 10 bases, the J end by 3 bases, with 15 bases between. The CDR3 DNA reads TGTGCCACCATGGAATATGGATACACTGAAGCTTTCTTT. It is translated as CATMEYGYTEAFF.

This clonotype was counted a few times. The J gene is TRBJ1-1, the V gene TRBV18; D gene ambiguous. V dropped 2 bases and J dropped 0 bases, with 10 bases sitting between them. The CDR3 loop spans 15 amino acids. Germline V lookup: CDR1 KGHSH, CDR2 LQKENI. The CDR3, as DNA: TGTGCCAGCTCACCAGCAGGAAACATGAACACTGAAGCTTTCTTT. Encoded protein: CASSPAGNMNTEAFF.

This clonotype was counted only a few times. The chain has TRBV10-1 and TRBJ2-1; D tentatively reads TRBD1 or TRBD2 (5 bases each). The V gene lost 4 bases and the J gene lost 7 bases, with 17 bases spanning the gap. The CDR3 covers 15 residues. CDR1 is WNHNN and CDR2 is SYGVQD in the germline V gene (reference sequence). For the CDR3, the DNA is TGCGCCAGCAGTGCTCCGGGGCAGAACCGGAATGAGCAGTTCTTC. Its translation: CASSAPGQNRNEQFF.